The 9 T cell receptor beta chains below were found in one sample sequenced in a study of T cell responses to AZD1222 COVID-19 vaccine. Using immunoSEQ multiplex PCR, the repertoire was profiled, and TCRdb retains in-frame clones only, with some absent. The sample includes fewer than 110,000 clones, 92% of them seen just once. Sequencing used peripheral blood, obtained 28 days after the second AZD1222 dose. These receptors all come from an adult who received the AZD1222 COVID-19 vaccine.

The chain combines TRBV28 with TRBJ1-5; 8 bases fit TRBD1. Losses at the gene ends were 3 bases for V and 2 bases for J; bases not matched to a gene: 3. Germline values: CDR1 MDHEN, CDR2 SYDVKM. The length of the CDR3 is 15 residues. This CDR3 reads CASSLPDRGNQPQHF. As DNA, the CDR3 is TGTGCCAGCAGTTTGCCGGACAGGGGCAATCAGCCCCAGCATTTT.

This clone was recorded once. This rearrangement joins TRBV18 to TRBJ1-1, with D possibly being TRBD1 (6 bases). The CDR3 is made up of 17 amino acids. Germline CDR1 reads KGHSH; CDR2 reads LQKENI. V lost 8 bases to trimming and J lost 1 base, with 23 bases between them. The CDR3: CASHLPGFGGANTEAFF. The CDR3 coding sequence is TGTGCCAGCCATCTTCCTGGATTCGGGGGGGCGAACACTGAAGCTTTCTTT.

The chain carries TRBV27 and TRBJ2-2, with TRBD1 identical over 8 bases. Per the germline V gene, CDR1 is MNHEY and CDR2 is SMNVEV (reference sequence). J lost 5 bases, V lost 2 bases, and 4 bases had no gene match. CDR3 length: 15 residues. In DNA, the CDR3 is TGTGCCAGCAGTTTAGCGGGACAGGCTACCGGGGAGCTGTTTTTT. Residues: CASSLAGQATGELFF.

The chain couples TRBV27 to TRBJ2-5; 7 nucleotides align to TRBD1. The CDR3 runs to 14 residues. Germline CDR1 and CDR2: MNHEY and SMNVEV (reference sequence). J was trimmed by 5 bases and V by 5 bases; bases with no gene match: 8. The CDR3 here is CASSPRQGWETQYF. In DNA, the CDR3 is TGTGCCAGCAGTCCAAGACAGGGCTGGGAGACCCAGTACTTC.

The chain combines TRBV19 with TRBJ1-6, with 7 bases lining up with TRBD1. This CDR3 has 13 residues. Germline assignment: CDR1 LNHDA and CDR2 SQIVND (reference sequence). V gave up 3 bases and J gave up 11 bases; unmatched junction bases: 4. CDR3: CASSIDRVPPLHF. CDR3 coding DNA: TGTGCCAGTAGTATCGACAGGGTTCCACCCCTCCACTTT.

This rearrangement joins TRBV5-1 to TRBJ1-4; TRBD1 is a possible D gene (6 bases). Looked up from germline, CDR1 is SGHRS and CDR2 is YFSETQ. This CDR3 comprises 15 residues. V lost 4 bases, J lost 4 bases, and 14 bases lay in between. CDR3 protein: CASSNPGTINEKLFF. In DNA form, the CDR3 reads TGCGCCAGCAGCAACCCCGGGACAATTAATGAAAAACTGTTTTTT.

The chain recombines TRBV28 with TRBJ2-7; no clear D. V was pared by 5 bases and J by 6 bases, with 8 bases between. Germline V gene sequence: CDR1 MDHEN, CDR2 SYDVKM. The CDR3 has 11 amino acids. The CDR3 coding sequence is TGTGCCAGCAGTCGTCCCCTCGAGCAGTACTTC. Its protein product is CASSRPLEQYF.

A note on this clone: One end of the junction is discordant with germline, which a read error may explain. The genes are TRBV5-8 and TRBJ1-2; D remains ambiguous. CDR3 length: 9 residues. Germline CDR1 reads SGHTS; CDR2 reads YDEGEE. The CDR3 spells CASSHHGAF. The CDR3 DNA follows: TGTGCCAGCAGCCACCACGGTGCCTTC.

The chain has TRBV19 and TRBJ1-5, with 10 positions matching TRBD1. The CDR3 runs 19 residues. From germline, CDR1 is LNHDA and CDR2 SQIVND (reference sequence). V was pared by 3 bases and J by 2 bases, with 13 bases of the junction left unmatched. This CDR3 reads CASSIMTGGSHYGNQPQHF. CDR3 DNA sequence: TGTGCCAGTAGTATTATGACAGGGGGCTCCCATTATGGCAATCAGCCCCAGCATTTT.